The source of this T cell receptor (beta chain) is a study of identifying expanded T cells in peripheral blood. Repertoires were generated with immunoSEQ multiplex PCR, while TCRdb's copy carries only in-frame clones and drops some. Seen here are around 120,000 clones, around 89% observed once, and the top ten hold around 17%. This CDR3 spans 13 amino acids. V lost 0 bases, J lost 3 bases, and 7 bases lay in between. CDR1 is SGHDT and CDR2 is YYEEEE in the germline V gene. Collection occurred without any documented infections or immune events in donors. The rearrangement uses TRBV5-6 and TRBJ2-7; D may be TRBD1 (5 bases). The sequence was obtained from a person aged 18 to 75 in good health. Sequencing used blood. Here the CDR3 DNA reads TGTGCCAGCAGCTTGGGGACAAACTACGAGCAGTACTTC. Protein product: CASSLGTNYEQYF.